The 28 T cell receptor beta chains given below trace back to one sample, sequenced in a study of molecular identifiers for immune sequencing clone quantification (dated by TCRdb to the late 2010s). Library preparation employed PCR. The sequencer was a NextSeq 500. The public reads were reprocessed in TCRdb via fastp at Q25 and MiXCR, keeping in-frame beta chains. One record per CDR3 amino acid sequence lists the most common genes and DNA. The table for this sample lists hundreds of thousands of distinct CDR3 sequences; roughly 27% of them were counted only once. The ten top clones hold 0.75% to 0.8% of the sample. The sample consisted of naive CD8+ T cells from blood, with Jurkat cell RNA spiked in. Taken with the paper, the label for cell subset or site translates to: FACS-sorted CD8+CD4-CCR7+CD45RA+ naive T cells. These receptors were obtained from a human donor in good health. Some libraries in this study had Jurkat cell RNA spiked in.

The count of this clonotype is one. A read error is likely, as this CDR3 ends without the conserved phenylalanine or tryptophan. The chain links TRBV12-3 or TRBV12-4 to TRBJ1-2; 9 bases align to TRBD1. V was clipped by 6 bases and J by 4 bases; unmatched bases: 15. CDR3 size: 17 residues. The CDR3 is CASSPDWDTGGGYGYTL. The CDR3 region has the DNA TGTGCCAGCAGCCCAGATTGGGATACAGGGGGCGGCTATGGCTACACCCTC.

This clonotype was seen many times. V and J are TRBV5-1 and TRBJ2-7; D is perhaps TRBD1 or TRBD2 (6 bases each). Trimming pared 2 bases from V and 2 bases from J, leaving 14 bases between. CDR3 length: 15 amino acids. Germline-derived CDR1 and CDR2 are SGHRS and YFSETQ. The CDR3: CASSFFSGEAYEQYF. The DNA of the CDR3 is TGCGCCAGCAGCTTTTTCTCAGGGGAGGCCTACGAGCAGTACTTC.

Notes on this clonotype: It may be a read error: a sequence one base away is much more abundant. The chain uses TRBV7-9 and TRBJ1-1; TRBD1 matches 7 bases. Per the germline V gene, CDR1 is SEHNR and CDR2 is FQNEAQ (reference sequence). The CDR3 is made up of 13 amino acids. CDR3 coding DNA: TGTGCCAGCAGCCCAACAGGGGCCACTGGAGCTTTCTTT. It specifies CASSPTGATGAFF.

This clonotype was counted ten times or more. The J gene is TRBJ1-1, the V gene TRBV14; no clear D. The V end was cut by 1 base, the J end by 0 bases, with 9 bases between. The germline CDR1 and CDR2 sequences are SGHDN and FVKESK. This CDR3 comprises 15 residues. Here the CDR3 reads CASSQGTVMNTEAFF. The CDR3 region has the DNA TGTGCCAGCAGCCAAGGTACAGTGATGAACACTGAAGCTTTCTTT.

The chain employs TRBV4-1 and TRBJ1-2; no reliable D call. The germline V gene encodes CDR1 MGHRA and CDR2 YSYEKL. V was pared by 3 bases and J by 3 bases, with 11 bases between. The CDR3 consists of 14 residues. The CDR3 spells CASSQVLGYYGYTF. The CDR3 nucleotides are TGCGCCAGCAGCCAGGTTCTGGGGTACTATGGCTACACCTTC.

V usage is TRBV12-3 or TRBV12-4 and J usage is TRBJ1-2; D is unclear. Trimming removed 5 bases at V and 4 bases at J, with 8 bases between. The length of the CDR3 is 12 residues. The CDR3 loop is CASSGGGYGYTF. For the CDR3, the DNA is TGTGCCAGCAGTGGAGGCGGCTATGGCTACACCTTC.

This clonotype showed up just a few times. This chain joins TRBV4-1 and TRBJ2-2; 10 bases agree with TRBD1. The germline gives CDR1 MGHRA, CDR2 YSYEKL. The V segment lost 2 bases and the J segment 3 bases; nucleotides outside the gene matches: 3. The CDR3 contains 16 residues. The CDR3 spells CASSQRTGGYTGELFF. The CDR3 nucleotides read TGCGCCAGCAGCCAACGGACAGGGGGGTACACCGGGGAGCTGTTTTTT.

This clonotype turned up a few times. The J gene is TRBJ2-7, the V gene TRBV14, with 7 bases that match TRBD1. Per the germline V gene, CDR1 is SGHDN and CDR2 is FVKESK. V dropped 6 bases and J dropped 0; count of bases not matched to a gene: 8. The CDR3 is made up of 15 amino acids. In DNA, the CDR3 is TGTGCCAGCAGTCACAGGGGCCAGACCTCCTACGAGCAGTACTTC. Residues: CASSHRGQTSYEQYF.

In this sample, this clonotype turned up many times. This chain uses TRBV23-1 with TRBJ2-3; D not certain. TRBV23-1 is placed among ORFs of uncertain function. The ends were cut back, 3 bases at V and 2 bases at J, with 6 bases in the middle. This CDR3 comprises 13 residues. The CDR3 reads CASSQRATDTQYF. The CDR3 region has the DNA TGCGCCAGCAGTCAGAGAGCCACAGATACGCAGTATTTT.

Concerning this clonotype itself: A much larger clone lies a single base off, so this may be a read error. This chain joins TRBV5-3 and TRBJ1-2, with D hard to call. TRBV5-3 is an ORF, with its function uncertain. The CDR3 sequence is 16 residues long. This CDR3 is CASSSVHQTQRNGYTF. The CDR3 DNA is TGTGCCAGCAGCTCCGTACATCAGACACAGCGGAATGGCTACACCTTC.

This clonotype occurred a few times. The V gene is TRBV7-6, the J gene TRBJ2-7; 10 bases line up with TRBD2. CDR1 and CDR2 from the germline V gene are SGHVS and FNYEAQ. The trim removed 1 base at V and 5 bases at J, leaving 8 bases unmatched. The CDR3 spans 16 residues. DNA for the CDR3: TGTGCCAGCAGCTTAGGTGGTCGAGCGGGAGGGAACGAGCAGTACTTC. Its protein product is CASSLGGRAGGNEQYF.

Worth noting for this clonotype: The junction differs from germline at one of its ends, possibly a read error. The chain has TRBV3-1 and TRBJ1-3; a possible D gene is TRBD1 (5 bases). This CDR3 is 15 amino acids long. Germline loops: CDR1 LGHDT, CDR2 YNNKEL (reference sequence). This CDR3 reads CASSQDPGAGNTMYF. The CDR3 coding sequence is TGTGCCAGCAGCCAAGATCCCGGGGCCGGGAACACCATGTATTTT.

The chain recombines TRBV30 with TRBJ2-1; D gene uncertain. CDR3 length equals 15 residues. Germline V CDR1 and CDR2: GTSNPN, SVGIG (reference sequence). The V gene lost 1 base and the J gene lost 2 bases, with 12 bases spanning the gap. The CDR3 spells CAWSAWSSPYNEQFF. The CDR3 coding sequence is TGTGCCTGGAGTGCCTGGTCATCTCCCTACAATGAGCAGTTCTTC.

This clonotype was seen repeatedly, ten times or more. The chain has TRBV20-1 and TRBJ2-2; 9 positions agree with TRBD1. The germline CDR1 and CDR2 sequences are DFQATT and SNEGSKA (reference sequence). This CDR3 contains 16 residues. J was trimmed by 0 bases and V by 5 bases; bases with no gene match: 7. CDR3 loop: CSAGDRQGANTGELFF. The DNA for the CDR3 is TGCAGTGCTGGGGACCGACAGGGGGCGAACACCGGGGAGCTGTTTTTT.

This clonotype was seen repeatedly, ten times or more. This chain uses TRBV6-2 or TRBV6-3 with TRBJ2-2; 9 bases agree with TRBD1. J lost 0 bases, V lost 7 bases, and 6 bases had no gene match. Germline V lookup: CDR1 MNHEY, CDR2 SVGEGT. The CDR3 totals 16 residues. The CDR3 spells CASTADRGANTGELFF. DNA for the CDR3: TGTGCCAGCACCGCGGACAGGGGCGCGAACACCGGGGAGCTGTTTTTT.

The CDR3 loop is CASSSSAGGQGNYEQYF. The DNA of the CDR3 is TGTGCCAGCAGCTCGTCGGCCGGAGGACAGGGGAACTACGAGCAGTACTTC. V usage is TRBV11-2 and J usage is TRBJ2-7; 9 nucleotides align to TRBD1. Trimming removed 4 bases from V and 3 bases from J; junction bases left unmatched: 13. Germline V lookup: CDR1 SGHAT, CDR2 FQNNGV. CDR3 size: 17 residues.

The chain is built from TRBV30 and TRBJ2-7; no definite D call. Germline V CDR1 and CDR2: GTSNPN, SVGIG (reference sequence). The CDR3 covers 15 residues. V was cut by 2 bases and J by 2 bases, with 16 bases left in between. The CDR3 DNA sequence: TGTGCCTGGAGTCCCTCCGGAGACACGACCTACGAGCAGTACTTC. Protein: CAWSPSGDTTYEQYF.

The sample holds many counts of this clonotype. V usage is TRBV6-5 and J usage is TRBJ2-5, with D perhaps matching TRBD2 (5 bases). Germline V gene sequence: CDR1 MNHEY, CDR2 SVGAGI. V shed 5 bases and J shed 7 bases, with 11 bases lying between them. The length of the CDR3 is 12 residues. The CDR3 DNA sequence: TGTGCCAGCAGTGCGGACTCGCGGACCCAGTACTTC. It codes for CASSADSRTQYF.

This clonotype was seen repeatedly, ten times or more. This chain connects TRBV29-1 to TRBJ2-3, with D possibly TRBD2 on 5 matching bases. V dropped 6 bases and J dropped 3 bases, with 7 bases sitting between them. CDR1 and CDR2 (germline): SQVTM, ANQGSEA. The CDR3 is made up of 11 amino acids. Here the CDR3 DNA reads TGCAGCGTACTAGAGACAGATACGCAGTATTTT. The encoded protein is CSVLETDTQYF.

Concerning this clonotype: A read error may account for a junction end that differs from germline. V gene TRBV6-6 combines with J gene TRBJ1-2; unclear D gene. Germline lookup yields CDR1 MNHNY and CDR2 SVGAGI (reference sequence). The CDR3 totals 13 residues. CDR3 in DNA: TGTGCCAGCAGTCCACCGGAATCCTATGGCCACACCTTC. This codes for CASSPPESYGHTF.

This clonotype occurred many times. This chain uses TRBV5-1 with TRBJ1-1, with D uncertain. V lost 5 bases and J 3 bases, leaving 17 bases between the germline ends. CDR1 is SGHRS, CDR2 YFSETQ, per germline. The CDR3 has 15 residues. The CDR3 DNA reads as TGCGCCAGCAGTGTGCTGGGATCAAAGGACACTGAAGCTTTCTTT. Translation: CASSVLGSKDTEAFF.

Of note for this clonotype: A much more abundant neighbour one base away suggests this may be a read error. The genes are TRBV4-3 and TRBJ2-3, with a tentative D call TRBD2 (5 bases). Germline-derived CDR1 and CDR2 are LGHNA and YSLEER. CDR3 length: 16 residues. V was pared by 0 bases and J by 2 bases, with 12 bases between. CDR3: CASSQDVAPNTDTQYF. The CDR3 DNA reads as TGCGCCAGCAGCCAAGATGTAGCGCCCAACACAGATACGCAGTATTTT.

CDR3 in DNA: TGTGCCAGCAGCTTAGCAGGACAGGCCCTCTATGGCTACACCTTC. This translates into CASSLAGQALYGYTF. The V and J genes are TRBV13 and TRBJ1-2; 7 nucleotides align to TRBD1. The CDR3 totals 15 residues. Looked up from germline, CDR1 is PRHDT and CDR2 is FYEKMQ (reference sequence). After removal of 1 base from V and 4 bases from J, the junction contained 6 bases not matched to a gene.

The V gene is TRBV19, the J gene TRBJ1-1, with D unresolved. Germline CDR1 reads LNHDA; CDR2 reads SQIVND (reference sequence). The CDR3 is made up of 14 amino acids. V lost 3 bases and J 0 bases, leaving 8 bases between the germline ends. The CDR3 nucleotides read TGTGCCAGTAGTATTTGGCTCATGAACACTGAAGCTTTCTTT. Translating it yields CASSIWLMNTEAFF. Complete variable domain (other parts from reference TRBV19 and TRBJ1-1): DGGITQSPKYLFRKEGQNVTLSCEQNLNHDAMYWYRQDPGQGLRLIYYSQIVNDFQKGDIAEGYSVSREKKESFPLTVTSAQKNPTAFYLCASSIWLMNTEAFFGQGTRLTVV.

On this clonotype: A much more abundant neighbour one base away suggests this may be a read error. V is TRBV6-1 and J is TRBJ1-1; possibly TRBD1 for D (5 bases). Germline V lookup: CDR1 MNHNS, CDR2 SASEGT. The CDR3 length is 15 residues. CDR3 in DNA: TGTGCCAGCAGTGAAGCGTCGGGGGAATACACTGTAGCTTTCTTT. The encoded protein is CASSEASGEYTVAFF.

This clonotype occurred a few times. This chain uses TRBV6-2 or TRBV6-3 with TRBJ2-7, with a tentative D call TRBD2 (5 bases). The CDR3 sequence is 13 residues long. Germline V gives CDR1 MNHEY, CDR2 SVGEGT. V lost 2 bases and J lost 4, with 9 bases in between. CDR3 region: CASSYARGYEQYF. CDR3 coding DNA: TGTGCCAGCAGTTACGCCCGCGGGTACGAGCAGTACTTC.

This clonotype was seen just once. This clone may be a read error of a much larger clone one base away. This chain connects TRBV2 to TRBJ2-5, with 8 nucleotides matching TRBD2. CDR3 length equals 15 residues. Germline lookup yields CDR1 SNHLY and CDR2 FYNNEI. The CDR3 region is CASRGQAGVQETQHF. The CDR3 bases are TGTGCCAGCAGGGGGCAAGCGGGGGTTCAAGAGACCCAGCACTTC.

This clonotype appeared a few times. The chain couples TRBV20-1 to TRBJ2-2; D is undetermined. Trimming took off 7 bases at V and 4 bases at J, with 19 bases between the two ends. The CDR3 is 15 residues long. Germline CDR1 is DFQATT and CDR2 is SNEGSKA (reference sequence). The CDR3 sequence is CSVPYTAPTTGELFF. CDR3 nucleotides: TGCAGTGTCCCCTACACGGCTCCGACCACCGGGGAGCTGTTTTTT.